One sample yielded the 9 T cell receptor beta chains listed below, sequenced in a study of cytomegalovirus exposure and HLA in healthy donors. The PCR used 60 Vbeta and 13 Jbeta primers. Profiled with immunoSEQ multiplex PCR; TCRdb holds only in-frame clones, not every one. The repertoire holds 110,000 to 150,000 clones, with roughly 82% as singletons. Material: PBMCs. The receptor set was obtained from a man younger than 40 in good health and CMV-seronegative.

DNA of the CDR3: TGCGCCAGCAGCTCCTCCGGGACAGGGGGCGTTAACTATGGCTACACCTTC. Amino acids: CASSSSGTGGVNYGYTF. The J gene is TRBJ1-2, the V gene TRBV5-1; 12 positions agree with TRBD1. V gave up 3 bases and J gave up 1 base; unmatched junction bases: 7. The germline CDR1 and CDR2 sequences are SGHRS and YFSETQ. The CDR3 extends over 17 amino acids. Full variable domain (outside the CDR3, taken from reference TRBV5-1 and TRBJ1-2): KAGVTQTPRYLIKTRGQQVTLSCSPISGHRSVSWYQQTPGQGLQFLFEYFSETQRNKGNFPGRFSGRQFSNSRSEMNVSTLELGDSALYLCASSSSGTGGVNYGYTFGSGTRLTVV.

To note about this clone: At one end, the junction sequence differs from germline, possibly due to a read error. As DNA, the CDR3 is TGTGCCACCAGCCGAGAAGCGGCTAATGAAAAACTGTTTTTT. Translation gives CATSREAANEKLFF. The chain joins TRBV15 to TRBJ1-4; D gene unclear. The CDR3 consists of 14 residues. Germline V gene lookup returns CDR1 LNHNV and CDR2 YYDKDF (reference sequence).

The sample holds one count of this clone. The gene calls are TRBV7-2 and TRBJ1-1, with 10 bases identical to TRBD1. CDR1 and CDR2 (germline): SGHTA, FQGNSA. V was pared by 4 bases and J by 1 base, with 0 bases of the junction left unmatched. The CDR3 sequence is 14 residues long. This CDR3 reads CASSWDRGNTEAFF. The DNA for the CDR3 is TGTGCCAGCAGCTGGGACAGGGGGAACACTGAAGCTTTCTTT.

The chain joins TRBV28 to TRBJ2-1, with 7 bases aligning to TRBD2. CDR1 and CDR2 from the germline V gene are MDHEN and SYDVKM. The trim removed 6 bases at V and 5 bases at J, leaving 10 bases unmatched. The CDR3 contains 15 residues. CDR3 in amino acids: CASRGLAGADNEQFF. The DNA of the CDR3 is TGTGCCAGCAGAGGGCTGGCGGGAGCGGACAATGAGCAGTTCTTC.

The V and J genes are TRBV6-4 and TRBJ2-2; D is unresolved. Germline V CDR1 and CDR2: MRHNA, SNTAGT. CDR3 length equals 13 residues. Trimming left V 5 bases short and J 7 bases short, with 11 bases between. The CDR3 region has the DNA TGTGCCAGCAGTTGGTCCTCGGGCGGGGAGCTGTTTTTT. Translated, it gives CASSWSSGGELFF.

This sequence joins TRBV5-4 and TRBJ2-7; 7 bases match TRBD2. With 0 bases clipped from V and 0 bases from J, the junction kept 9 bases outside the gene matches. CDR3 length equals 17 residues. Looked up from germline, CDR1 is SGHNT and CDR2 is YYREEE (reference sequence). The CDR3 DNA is TGTGCCAGCAGCTTGGGGCCATCCGGCGGGAGCTCCTACGAGCAGTACTTC. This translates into CASSLGPSGGSSYEQYF.

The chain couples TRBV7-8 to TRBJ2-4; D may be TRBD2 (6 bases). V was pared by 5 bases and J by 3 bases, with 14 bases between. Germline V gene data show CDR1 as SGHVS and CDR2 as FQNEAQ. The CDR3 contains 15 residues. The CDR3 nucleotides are TGTGCCAGCAGCCTTTGGCGGGGAGGCAAAAACATTCAGTACTTC. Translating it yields CASSLWRGGKNIQYF.

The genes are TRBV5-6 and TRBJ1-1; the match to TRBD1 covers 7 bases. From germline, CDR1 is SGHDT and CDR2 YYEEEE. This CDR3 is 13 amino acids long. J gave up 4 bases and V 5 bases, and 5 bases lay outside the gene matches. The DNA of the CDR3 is TGTGCCAGCAGTATGACAGGGCCCACTGAAGCTTTCTTT. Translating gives CASSMTGPTEAFF.

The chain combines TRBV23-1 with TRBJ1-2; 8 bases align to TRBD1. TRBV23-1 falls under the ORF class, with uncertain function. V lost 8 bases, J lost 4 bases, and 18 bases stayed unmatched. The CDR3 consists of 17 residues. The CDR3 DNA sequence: TGCGCCAGCGGACTCGAAAGGGACAGGTGGTTGGGCTATGGCTACACCTTC. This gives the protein CASGLERDRWLGYGYTF.